The source of this T cell receptor (beta chain) is a study of blood T cells in healthy people across ages (dated by TCRdb to 2013 to 2016). Study-wide context: In model experiments, roughly one uniquely barcoded TCR beta cDNA molecule per two T cells was captured by template switching. The donors were divided into four age groups: young (average 16 years), middle-aged (almost 40), aged (approximately 64) and long-lived (approximately 74). Age-related changes in TCR beta repertoire diversity were measured in the study by deep sequencing normalized with unique cDNA molecular identifiers. Donors of different ages were randomly distributed across sequencing lanes to avoid experimental bias. For two donors (one aged 18 to 29 and one aged 80 or older), the study analyzed two additional independent replicas of 1 million unique cDNA reads from the same blood draw.

The approximately 40 donors, aged about 6 to 95 years, were systemically healthy Caucasian individuals from Russia. Each donor gave ten milliliters of peripheral blood, collected into EDTA-treated Vacutainer tubes. Ficoll-Paque density-gradient centrifugation was used to isolate PBMCs, with at least 7 million per sample. Trizol reagent was used to extract total RNA from PBMCs, with at least 5 micrograms per sample. For every donor, flow cytometry on a PBMC aliquot measured the percentage of naive CD45RAhigh/CD27high T cells. The CDR3 goes from the cysteine to the phenylalanine over 15 residues. The DNA shown is the 45-base CDR3, in frame from base 1. Here V drops 1 base and J drops 4 bases, and the junction holds 6 bases not matched to any gene. Sequences LGHNA (CDR1) and YSLEER (CDR2) are obtained from the germline V gene. Library generation was performed with 5' RACE. For sequencing, an Illumina HiSeq 2500 was employed. A second PCR of roughly 6 to 11 cycles was run with a J-beta primer mix and a sample-barcoded 5' primer. A unique molecular identifier was introduced onto each TCR beta cDNA molecule by a template-switch 5' adaptor carrying 12 random nucleotides. Each sample yielded at least 2.5 million CDR3-containing paired-end reads. First-strand cDNA was synthesized from all RNA with the Mint cDNA synthesis kit, primed by a TRBC-specific oligonucleotide. Following uracil-DNA glycosylase treatment, a first 18-cycle PCR with universal primers M1SS and BC2_uni_R was performed on all cDNA. In the source study's methods: Each sample was normalized by randomly selecting 1 million high-quality reads, each carrying a distinct molecular identifier. Instead of being binned into consensus sequences, reads that shared molecular identifiers were thrown out. CDR3 identification, clonotype clustering and error correction used MiTCR with a Q25 quality threshold and the strictest error-elimination algorithm. A nonparametric unseen species model using Euler transformation provided a lower-bound estimate of total TCR beta diversity. In-frame beta chains were kept once TCRdb had trimmed the public reads at Q25 with fastp and called clones with MiXCR. Every CDR3 protein is listed once, alongside the most common genes and DNA of its rows. For this entry, the V and J calls and clone size follow TCRdb and not the study's own pipeline. This sample comprises about 830,000 distinct CDR3 sequences, about 59% of them detected only once. 28% of the sample rests with the top ten.

In regard to this clonotype: This receptor's antigen is unknown. Qualities for individual bases were not recorded, and no much larger clone is one base off.

Beyond this particular receptor, the publication reports: Observed TCR beta diversity per million T cells fell roughly linearly with age, and a significant reduction was already apparent by age roughly 41. Since profiling was done on bulk unsorted PBMCs, naive and antigen-experienced compartments could not be conclusively compared. The long-lived group showed more naive CD4+ T cells, fewer expanded clones and increased TCR diversity than the aged group, suggesting age selection. The percentage of naive T cells measured by flow cytometry correlated strongly with observed TCR beta diversity. Estimates of total diversity from one million sequenced T cells were regarded as lower bounds and underestimates. The CMV infection status of donors was not known, potentially confounding age-related changes in expanded clonotypes.

The sequence came from a man aged 25 to 45 in good health. In this chain, TRBV4-3 is recombined with TRBJ2-7, with TRBD1 matching 8 junction bases. The sequenced sample consisted of blood. The DNA is TGCGCCAGCAGCCAAGCGGGACAGGAAGTTTACGAGCAGTACTTC. It encodes CASSQAGQEVYEQYF.